This record concerns one T cell receptor beta chain sequence. The target of this receptor is not known. No much larger clone exists at a distance of one base, and base qualities are not known. The library was generated by the immunoSEQ multiplex PCR assay. As stored in TCRdb, this immuneACCESS dataset retains in-frame rearrangements with V and J assigned. A fraction of the clones does not appear; measured against another copy, unresolved V genes explain less than half of the discrepancy, and the remainder lacks a known reason. The sample yields 70,000 to 95,000 clones; about 91% were counted once. The top ten hold approximately 0.4% of the sample. Trimming removed 5 bases from V and 3 bases from J; the gene matches leave 4 bases unexplained. CDR1 and CDR2 were assigned from the germline V gene (reference sequence) as MNHNY and SVGAGI. The CDR3 covers 15 residues, taking in both the cysteine and the phenylalanine. The only DNA kept is the CDR3, 45 bases in frame from the first base.

This sample stems from a study of technical replicates of blood from a few donors (dated by TCRdb to about 2017). The chain joins TRBV6-6 to TRBJ2-1; 10 junctional bases match TRBD2. This TCR was recovered from a human donor in good health. Some clones in this sample may be carry-over from other donors' samples. The specimen sequenced was T cells isolated from PBMCs. The nucleotides are TGTGCCAGCAGTCGGACTAGCGGAGTCTACAATGAGCAGTTCTTC. Its coded protein is CASSRTSGVYNEQFF.